The 11 T cell receptor beta chains listed next were all sequenced from one sample in a study of T cell responses to AZD1222 COVID-19 vaccine. Assay used: immunoSEQ multiplex PCR; TCRdb lists only in-frame clones, some missing. Of tens of thousands of clones in the sample, around 90% were seen once. This specimen consisted of peripheral blood, obtained on day 0 of AZD1222 vaccination. The source of these receptors is an adult in good health.

The chain couples TRBV6-2 or TRBV6-3 to TRBJ1-5; D is ambiguous. The germline gives CDR1 MNHEY, CDR2 SVGEGT. The CDR3 totals 13 residues. With 2 bases removed from V and 5 bases from J, the gap between germline ends came to 7 bases. CDR3 DNA: TGTGCCAGCAGTTACCCTGCTGATCAGCCCCAGCATTTT. Its translation is CASSYPADQPQHF.

CDR3 coding DNA: TGTGCCAGCAGCTTGGAACCTAGGGGGAGGGAGCTGTTTTTT. Translation: CASSLEPRGRELFF. The V and J genes are TRBV7-2 and TRBJ2-2, with a tentative D call TRBD1 (6 bases). Germline V CDR1 and CDR2: SGHTA, FQGNSA. The CDR3 runs 14 residues. Trimming removed 3 bases from V and 9 bases from J, with 14 bases in between.

The CDR3 reads CASSLTGQGAGETQYF. In DNA form, the CDR3 reads TGTGCCAGCAGTTTGACAGGACAGGGGGCGGGAGAGACCCAGTACTTC. This chain uses TRBV27 with TRBJ2-5, with TRBD1 matching 11 bases. V lost 3 bases to trimming and J lost 4 bases; unmatched junction nucleotides: 7. CDR3 length equals 16 residues. Germline CDR1 and CDR2: MNHEY and SMNVEV (reference sequence).

The rearrangement links TRBV5-4 to TRBJ2-3; no clear D gene. V was pared by 4 bases and J by 2 bases, with 11 bases between. CDR1 is SGHNT and CDR2 is YYREEE in the germline V gene (reference sequence). This CDR3 is built from 14 residues. The CDR3 coding sequence is TGTGCCAGCAGCCTTACCCTACACACAGATACGCAGTATTTT. It translates to CASSLTLHTDTQYF.

V and J are TRBV19 and TRBJ2-3, with 13 bases that match TRBD2. V was pared by 7 bases and J by 5 bases, with 9 bases of the junction left unmatched. The CDR3 contains 16 residues. The germline V gene has CDR1 LNHDA and CDR2 SQIVND (reference sequence). The CDR3 DNA reads TGTGCCAGTACCCAAGGACTAGCGGGAGCAGTAGATACGCAGTATTTT. Its translation is CASTQGLAGAVDTQYF.

The genes are TRBV28 and TRBJ2-7, with 8 bases that match TRBD2. V lost 2 bases and J lost 6; bases outside the gene matches: 6. CDR1 and CDR2 (germline): MDHEN, SYDVKM. The CDR3 runs 14 residues. CDR3 in DNA: TGTGCCAGCAGTTTAGGCGGGAGGAAACTCGAGCAGTACTTC. Its protein product is CASSLGGRKLEQYF.

This chain connects TRBV19 to TRBJ2-2; no definite D call. V gave up 2 bases and J gave up 1 base, with 8 bases separating them. Germline V gives CDR1 LNHDA, CDR2 SQIVND (reference sequence). The CDR3 length is 15 residues. CDR3 protein: CASSILLLNTGELFF. CDR3 bases: TGTGCCAGTAGTATACTTTTACTGAACACCGGGGAGCTGTTTTTT.

V gene TRBV7-6 combines with J gene TRBJ2-1, with TRBD2 identical over 13 bases. The CDR3 has 16 residues. CDR1 SGHVS and CDR2 FNYEAQ come from the germline V gene. V trimming: 2 bases; J trimming: 3 bases; junction bases outside the gene matches: 1. This chain's CDR3 is CASSLWTSGSYNEQFF. CDR3 sequence (DNA): TGTGCCAGCAGCTTATGGACTAGCGGGAGCTACAATGAGCAGTTCTTC.

J is TRBJ2-4 and V is TRBV15, with D hard to call. CDR1 is LNHNV, CDR2 YYDKDF, per germline (reference sequence). Trimming removed 5 bases at V and 5 bases at J, with 13 bases between. This CDR3 is built from 14 residues. The DNA of the CDR3 is TGTGCCACCAGCGGATCACTTTCGCAAAACATTCAGTACTTC. This gives the protein CATSGSLSQNIQYF.

The rearrangement links TRBV28 to TRBJ2-7; 12 bases map to TRBD2. From germline, CDR1 is MDHEN and CDR2 SYDVKM. V dropped 0 bases and J dropped 0; count of bases not matched to a gene: 3. CDR3 length: 17 amino acids. The CDR3 is CASSLWGLAGSSYEQYF. CDR3 nucleotides: TGTGCCAGCAGTTTATGGGGACTAGCGGGCAGCTCCTACGAGCAGTACTTC.

This sequence joins TRBV19 and TRBJ1-5; tentatively, D is TRBD1 (5 bases). Germline V gene data show CDR1 as LNHDA and CDR2 as SQIVND (reference sequence). V lost 0 bases, J lost 5 bases, and 5 bases lay in between. There are 13 residues in the CDR3. In nucleotides, the CDR3 is TGTGCCAGTAGTATAGAGGGGCATCAGCCCCAGCATTTT. It encodes CASSIEGHQPQHF.